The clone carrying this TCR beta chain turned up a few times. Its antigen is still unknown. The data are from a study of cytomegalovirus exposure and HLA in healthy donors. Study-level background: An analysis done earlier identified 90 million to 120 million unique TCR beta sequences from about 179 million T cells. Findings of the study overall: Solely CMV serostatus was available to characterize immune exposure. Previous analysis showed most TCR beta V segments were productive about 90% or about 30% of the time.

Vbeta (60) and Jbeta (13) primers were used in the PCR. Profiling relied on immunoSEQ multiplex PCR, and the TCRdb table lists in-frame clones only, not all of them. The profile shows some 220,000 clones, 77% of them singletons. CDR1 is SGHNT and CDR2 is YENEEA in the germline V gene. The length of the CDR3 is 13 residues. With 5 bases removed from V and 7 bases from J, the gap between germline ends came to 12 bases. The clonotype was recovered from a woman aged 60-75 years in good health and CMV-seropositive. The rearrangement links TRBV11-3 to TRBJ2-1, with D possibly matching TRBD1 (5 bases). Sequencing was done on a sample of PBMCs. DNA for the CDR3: TGTGCCAGCAGCCCGACTCCAGGGAATGAGCAGTTCTTC. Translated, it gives CASSPTPGNEQFF.